These 8 T cell receptor beta chains were all obtained from the same sample, sequenced in a study of radiotherapy plus CTLA-4 blockade in lung cancer. Only in-frame clones appear in the TCRdb table, and some are missing; sequencing was by immunoSEQ multiplex PCR. Found here are about 19,000 clones, about 83% of them singletons; the top ten hold around 22%. The sample was peripheral blood, taken from a patient treated with radiotherapy plus ipilimumab. The receptors come from a human donor with non-small cell lung cancer whose response to radiotherapy plus ipilimumab could not be evaluated.

The genes are TRBV15 and TRBJ2-7, with TRBD2 matching over 7 bases. CDR1 and CDR2 from the germline V gene are LNHNV and YYDKDF (reference sequence). There are 14 residues in the CDR3. J lost 3 bases, V lost 4 bases, and 6 bases had no gene match. The CDR3 loop reads CATSMLGGGYEQYF. The CDR3 region has the DNA TGTGCCACCAGCATGTTGGGGGGGGGCTACGAGCAGTACTTC.

A single count supports this clone. The CDR3 reads CASSSRLDQPQHF. The CDR3 bases are TGTGCCAGCAGCTCCAGGTTAGATCAGCCCCAGCATTTT. The chain employs TRBV7-8 and TRBJ1-5, with unresolved D. The V end lost 4 bases, the J end lost 5 bases, and 9 bases lay between the germline ends. The CDR3 is 13 residues long. CDR1 is SGHVS, CDR2 FQNEAQ, per germline. The full variable domain, completed using reference TRBV7-8 and TRBJ1-5, is GAGVSQSPRYKVAKRGQDVALRCDPISGHVSLFWYQQALGQGPEFLTYFQNEAQLDKSGLPSDRFFAERPEGSVSTLKIQRTQQEDSAVYLCASSSRLDQPQHFGDGTRLSIL.

This chain connects TRBV5-8 to TRBJ2-7, with D possibly matching TRBD1 (5 bases). Germline V gene data show CDR1 as SGHTS and CDR2 as YDEGEE. The V end was cut by 4 bases, the J end by 3 bases, with 17 bases between. The CDR3 is 15 residues long. CDR3: CASSRMGHVGYEQYF. In DNA, the CDR3 is TGTGCCAGCAGCCGGATGGGGCACGTCGGCTACGAGCAGTACTTC.

V is TRBV6-1 and J is TRBJ2-6, with D maybe TRBD1 (6 bases). The CDR3 has 16 amino acids. The germline V gene has CDR1 MNHNS and CDR2 SASEGT. V dropped 1 base and J dropped 0 bases, with 7 bases sitting between them. DNA of the CDR3: TGTGCCAGCAGTGAAGAACAGGGCTCTGGGGCCAACGTCCTGACTTTC. This codes for CASSEEQGSGANVLTF.

The table lists this clone with a few counts. The V call is TRBV19, the J call TRBJ2-2; TRBD2 matches at 11 bases. CDR3 length equals 16 residues. Germline V gives CDR1 LNHDA, CDR2 SQIVND (reference sequence). Trimming cost V 7 bases and J 2 bases; bases outside gene matches: 6. The CDR3 is CASTRLAGLNTGELFF. The CDR3 bases are TGTGCCAGTACCCGACTAGCGGGACTCAACACCGGGGAGCTGTTTTTT.

V gene TRBV5-1 combines with J gene TRBJ2-3; 7 bases line up with TRBD2. CDR1 and CDR2 from the germline V gene are SGHRS and YFSETQ. V dropped 0 bases and J dropped 1; count of bases not matched to a gene: 11. The CDR3 totals 18 residues. The CDR3 DNA reads TGCGCCAGCAGCTTGGACCCCGGGGGGTCGGTCGGCACAGATACGCAGTATTTT. Residues: CASSLDPGGSVGTDTQYF.

The V and J genes are TRBV5-1 and TRBJ2-5; 8 nucleotides match TRBD1. The CDR3 is 14 residues long. Germline values: CDR1 SGHRS, CDR2 YFSETQ. V shed 7 bases, J shed 4 bases, and the junction held 9 bases outside the gene matches. The CDR3 region has the DNA TGCGCCAGCGCCTTTTCAGGGGGCCGAGAGACCCAGTACTTC. Translation gives CASAFSGGRETQYF. The full variable domain, with the rest looked up from reference TRBV5-1 and TRBJ2-5, is KAGVTQTPRYLIKTRGQQVTLSCSPISGHRSVSWYQQTPGQGLQFLFEYFSETQRNKGNFPGRFSGRQFSNSRSEMNVSTLELGDSALYLCASAFSGGRETQYFGPGTRLLVL.

The rearrangement uses TRBV4-1 and TRBJ2-3, with TRBD2 matching 8 bases. Germline V CDR1 and CDR2: MGHRA, YSYEKL. The CDR3 totals 19 residues. Unmatched junction bases numbered 14, after V lost 3 bases and J lost 0 bases. The CDR3, as DNA: TGCGCCAGCAGCCATCCCCAAGAGGAGCGGGAGACCAGCACAGATACGCAGTATTTT. As protein: CASSHPQEERETSTDTQYF.